The 17 T cell receptor beta chains below all came from one sample that was sequenced in a study of human T cells and chemical hapten exposure. Using its own MiXCR run on the RACE reads, TCRdb lists one record per CDR3 protein. This table holds over 100,000 distinct CDR3 sequences, roughly 9% found once. Time point specified: patch test 2, 6 weeks after DPC sensitization. Treatment denoted: therapeutic diphenylcyclopropenone sensitization with weekly scalp DPC. Sequenced here: whole blood, sampled in connection with sensitization to the hapten diphenylcyclopropenone (DPC). The receptors originated from a woman in her forties with alopecia areata. Some clones in this sample may be carry-over from other donors' samples.

This clonotype came up a few times. The chain links TRBV20-1 to TRBJ2-7, with a weak D call TRBD2 (7 bases). In germline, CDR1 is DFQATT, CDR2 SNEGSKA (reference sequence). This CDR3 contains 13 residues. Trimming removed 6 bases at V and 2 bases at J, with 14 bases between. This chain's CDR3 is CSAIRGAPYEQYF. CDR3 in DNA: TGCAGTGCCATCCGGGGGGCCCCCTACGAGCAGTACTTC.

J is TRBJ2-7 and V is TRBV6-2 or TRBV6-3, with D perhaps TRBD1 (6 bases). With 6 bases removed from V and 2 bases from J, the gap between germline ends came to 8 bases. The germline gives CDR1 MNHEY, CDR2 SVGEGT. The CDR3 has 12 amino acids. This CDR3 reads CASSGQTYEQYF. The CDR3 bases are TGTGCCAGCAGCGGACAGACCTACGAGCAGTACTTC.

In its sample, this clonotype was seen many times. This chain uses TRBV7-8 with TRBJ2-3; the D is unclear. V gave up 5 bases and J gave up 1 base, with 13 bases separating them. This CDR3 is 15 amino acids long. Germline CDR1 reads SGHVS; CDR2 reads FQNEAQ. CDR3 sequence (DNA): TGTGCCAGCAGCCTACAGCCAATGGGCACAGATACGCAGTATTTT. Translation gives CASSLQPMGTDTQYF.

There are many counts of this clonotype. V and J are TRBV7-9 and TRBJ2-7; D is possibly TRBD2 (6 bases). From germline, CDR1 is SEHNR and CDR2 FQNEAQ (reference sequence). CDR3 length: 14 amino acids. Trimming took off 5 bases at V and 2 bases at J, with 13 bases between the two ends. CDR3 in DNA: TGTGCCAGCAGCCCGCCGGGGGTAGCCTACGAGCAGTACTTC. Translation gives CASSPPGVAYEQYF.

The chain links TRBV7-9 to TRBJ1-1; D unresolved. CDR1 and CDR2 (germline): SEHNR, FQNEAQ (reference sequence). V was clipped by 3 bases and J by 4 bases, with 12 bases between them. The CDR3 totals 14 residues. In DNA form, the CDR3 reads TGTGCCAGCAGCTTGTCCCATCAGGCCACTGAAGCTTTCTTT. This sequence encodes CASSLSHQATEAFF.

The sample holds many counts of this clonotype. The chain has TRBV20-1 and TRBJ2-2, with D uncertain. The CDR3 consists of 11 residues. Per germline, CDR1 DFQATT and CDR2 SNEGSKA (reference sequence). V lost 1 base and J 6 bases, leaving 3 bases between the germline ends. CDR3 coding DNA: TGCAGTGCTAGAGGGCCCGGGGAGCTGTTTTTT. As protein: CSARGPGELFF.

The chain links TRBV11-3 to TRBJ2-7; D is ambiguous. V shed 4 bases and J shed 6 bases, with 10 bases lying between them. Germline V gene lookup returns CDR1 SGHNT and CDR2 YENEEA. This CDR3 is 12 amino acids long. CDR3 region: CASSSDGLEQYF. CDR3 DNA sequence: TGTGCCAGCAGCTCGGACGGCCTCGAGCAGTACTTC.

Many counts were recorded for this clonotype. The chain combines TRBV9 with TRBJ2-1, with 11 bases matching TRBD2. There are 15 residues in the CDR3. The ends lost 0 bases at V and 11 bases at J; junction bases unmatched: 7. Germline-derived CDR1 and CDR2 are SGDLS and YYNGEE. In DNA form, the CDR3 reads TGTGCCAGCAGCGTAGTTGATAGCGGGGGGGCCCAGCAGTTCTTC. Residues: CASSVVDSGGAQQFF.

A remark on this clonotype: A read error is possible here, since a much larger clone lies one base away. The CDR3 end shows no conserved phenylalanine or tryptophan, and so a read error is likely. V is TRBV4-1 and J is TRBJ2-2; D unresolved. With 0 bases removed from V and 0 bases from J, the gap between germline ends came to 11 bases. The CDR3 has 17 amino acids. Looked up from germline, CDR1 is MGHRA and CDR2 is YSYEKL. Here the CDR3 DNA reads TGCGCCAGCAGCCAAGATGCCTGGGGTACGAACACCGGGGAGCTGTTTTCT. Translated: CASSQDAWGTNTGELFS.

The chain combines TRBV2 with TRBJ2-3, with a tentative D call TRBD2 (6 bases). V was clipped by 4 bases and J by 4 bases, with 12 bases between them. The germline V gene encodes CDR1 SNHLY and CDR2 FYNNEI. This CDR3 is built from 14 residues. The CDR3 DNA sequence: TGTGCCAGCAGTGCTGGCGGGGTCGCAGATACGCAGTATTTT. Protein: CASSAGGVADTQYF.

This clonotype was recorded many times. The rearrangement joins TRBV7-6 to TRBJ2-1; possible D gene TRBD2, 7 bases. CDR1 is SGHVS and CDR2 is FNYEAQ in the germline V gene. The CDR3 is made up of 16 amino acids. Trimming cost V 6 bases and J 8 bases, with 23 bases left between them. The CDR3 sequence: CASSPLYGGPVHEQFF. CDR3 nucleotides: TGTGCCAGCAGTCCGTTATACGGGGGGCCTGTTCATGAGCAGTTCTTC.

The chain is built from TRBV19 and TRBJ2-7, with TRBD2 as a possible D gene (7 bases). Germline loops: CDR1 LNHDA, CDR2 SQIVND (reference sequence). V dropped 3 bases and J dropped 0 bases, with 15 bases sitting between them. The CDR3 is 16 residues long. DNA of the CDR3: TGTGCCAGTAGTATGGGGGGGCCGCCCCTCTCCTACGAGCAGTACTTC. It translates to CASSMGGPPLSYEQYF.

The chain couples TRBV29-1 to TRBJ2-7, with D possibly matching TRBD1 (5 bases). The CDR3 runs 12 residues. V lost 4 bases and J 2 bases, leaving 9 bases between the germline ends. Germline CDR1 and CDR2: SQVTM and ANQGSEA. CDR3 region: CSVVWGPYEQYF. The CDR3 coding sequence is TGCAGCGTTGTTTGGGGCCCCTACGAGCAGTACTTC.

This chain joins TRBV6-1 and TRBJ2-7, with D possibly TRBD1 on 5 matching bases. This CDR3 region has 15 residues. Trimming left V 3 bases short and J 3 bases short, with 15 bases between. Germline lookup yields CDR1 MNHNS and CDR2 SASEGT. The CDR3 here is CASSDSLGVLYEQYF. CDR3 nucleotide sequence: TGTGCCAGCAGTGACTCCCTAGGGGTCCTCTACGAGCAGTACTTC.

The CDR3: CSVLGQARMGYTF. The CDR3, as DNA: TGCAGCGTTCTGGGACAGGCAAGAATGGGCTACACCTTC. The chain combines TRBV29-1 with TRBJ1-2, with 8 bases matching TRBD1. CDR1 SQVTM and CDR2 ANQGSEA come from the germline V gene. With V trimmed by 5 bases and J by 8 bases, 10 bases remained unmatched. The length of the CDR3 is 13 residues. The full variable domain, in which reference TRBV29-1 and TRBJ1-2 provide the parts outside the CDR3, is SAVISQKPSRDICQRGTSLTIQCQVDSQVTMMFWYRQQPGQSLTLIATANQGSEATYESGFVIDKFPISRPNLTFSTLTVSNMSPEDSSIYLCSVLGQARMGYTFGSGTRLTVV.

This chain connects TRBV7-8 to TRBJ2-1; tentatively, D is TRBD1 (5 bases). The germline V gene has CDR1 SGHVS and CDR2 FQNEAQ. This CDR3 is built from 16 residues. Trimming shortened V by 1 base and J by 0 bases, and 10 bases separated the two germline ends. CDR3 protein: CASSLERTISYNEQFF. For the CDR3, the DNA is TGTGCCAGCAGCTTAGAAAGGACAATCTCCTACAATGAGCAGTTCTTC.

This clonotype has a count of ten or more. V is TRBV7-6 and J is TRBJ2-1; tentatively, D is TRBD1 (5 bases). Trimming removed 8 bases at V and 9 bases at J, with 17 bases between. CDR1 is SGHVS, CDR2 FNYEAQ, per germline. The CDR3 is 13 amino acids. The CDR3 region is CASRVGLGAEQFF. CDR3 in DNA: TGTGCCAGCCGCGTGGGGCTCGGAGCTGAGCAGTTCTTC.